A single sample is the source of the 15 T cell receptor beta chains below, sequenced in a study of T-cell reconstitution after alpha-beta-depleted transplantation in children. Unique molecular identifiers were used in preparing the TCRbeta library. TCRdb analysed the PCR reads with MiXCR anew, one entry per CDR3 protein. The sample has about 610,000 distinct CDR3 sequences, 10% to 13% seen once. Specimen: PBMCs from the stem cell graft donor, collected from the stem cell graft. These receptor sequences come from a human donor who donated a stem cell graft to a child with acute myeloid leukemia.

This clonotype came up once. Germline is not matched at one junction end, which may reflect a read error. The chain recombines TRBV20-1 with TRBJ2-3, with TRBD2 matching over 13 bases. The V gene's germline CDR1 is DFQATT and CDR2 SNEGSKA (reference sequence). The CDR3 consists of 18 residues. In DNA form, the CDR3 reads TGCTGTGCTAGAGATGTTACCGGACTAGCGGGAGCAGGAGATACGCAGTATTTT. This translates into CCARDVTGLAGAGDTQYF.

In this sample, this clonotype turned up many times. The rearrangement uses TRBV6-2 or TRBV6-3 and TRBJ1-1; 8 bases match TRBD1. J gave up 1 base and V 6 bases, and 4 bases lay outside the gene matches. This CDR3 contains 14 residues. Germline CDR1 MNHEY, CDR2 SVGEGT. CDR3 protein: CASSRQGQNTEAFF. The CDR3 nucleotides read TGTGCCAGCAGCCGACAGGGGCAGAACACTGAAGCTTTCTTT.

This clonotype was seen ten or more times. The chain employs TRBV29-1 and TRBJ1-2; D possibly corresponds to TRBD1 (6 bases). Trimming took off 5 bases at V and 8 bases at J, with 12 bases between the two ends. CDR1 and CDR2 from the germline V gene are SQVTM and ANQGSEA. The CDR3 is 11 amino acids. The CDR3 sequence is CSVNTGRGYTF. The CDR3 DNA reads as TGCAGCGTTAATACAGGGCGCGGCTACACCTTC.

CDR3 DNA sequence: TGTGCCAGCAGCCAAGGTCTATCGAACACCGGGGAGCTGTTTTTT. Protein product: CASSQGLSNTGELFF. The chain uses TRBV4-2 and TRBJ2-2; D call uncertain. Germline CDR1 and CDR2: LGHNA and YNFKEQ. Trimming removed 1 base at V and 0 bases at J, with 6 bases between. The CDR3 covers 15 residues.

This clonotype was counted ten times or more. V and J are TRBV29-1 and TRBJ2-5; D gene uncertain. V dropped 0 bases and J dropped 5 bases, with 1 base sitting between them. Germline V gene sequence: CDR1 SQVTM, CDR2 ANQGSEA. This CDR3 has 10 amino acids. CDR3 region: CSVEDETQYF. DNA for the CDR3: TGCAGCGTTGAAGATGAGACCCAGTACTTC.

This clonotype was seen more than once but under ten times. The CDR3 bases are TGTGCCAGCAGCTTAGATGGACTCTTCAATGAGCAGTTCTTC. Protein sequence: CASSLDGLFNEQFF. V and J are TRBV11-3 and TRBJ2-1, with a possible D match to TRBD2 (5 bases). The CDR3 extends over 14 amino acids. Germline values: CDR1 SGHNT, CDR2 YENEEA. The V and J ends lost 0 bases and 6 bases respectively, with 9 bases between them.

The genes are TRBV18 and TRBJ2-7; TRBD1 might be the D (6 bases). This CDR3 has 16 amino acids. Trimming removed 5 bases from V and 2 bases from J, with 19 bases in between. Germline values: CDR1 KGHSH, CDR2 LQKENI. The CDR3 loop is CASSGVGAGAAYEQYF. The CDR3 DNA sequence: TGTGCCAGCTCAGGCGTGGGGGCAGGGGCGGCCTACGAGCAGTACTTC.

This sequence joins TRBV12-3 or TRBV12-4 and TRBJ1-3; D remains ambiguous. The CDR3 has 16 amino acids. V was shortened by 3 bases and J by 0 bases, with 12 bases between the two germline ends. The DNA for the CDR3 is TGTGCCAGCAGTTTTTCGGCAGCCAGCTCTGGAAACACCATATATTTT. It encodes CASSFSAASSGNTIYF.

This clonotype was seen more than once but under ten times. The chain links TRBV28 to TRBJ2-7; 8 bases line up with TRBD2. Germline CDR1 is MDHEN and CDR2 is SYDVKM. The CDR3 has 18 residues. With V trimmed by 2 bases and J by 4 bases, 16 bases remained unmatched. Here the CDR3 reads CASSLTGGWGQRGYEQYF. CDR3 in DNA: TGTGCCAGCAGTTTAACGGGAGGGTGGGGGCAACGGGGTTACGAGCAGTACTTC. Full variable domain (outside the CDR3, taken from reference TRBV28 and TRBJ2-7): DVKVTQSSRYLVKRTGEKVFLECVQDMDHENMFWYRQDPGLGLRLIYFSYDVKMKEKGDIPEGYSVSREKKERFSLILESASTNQTSMYLCASSLTGGWGQRGYEQYFGPGTRLTVT.

The rearrangement joins TRBV6-2 or TRBV6-3 to TRBJ2-3; the D gene is possibly TRBD2 (6 bases). This CDR3 contains 15 residues. V lost 4 bases and J lost 5, with 16 bases in between. The germline V gene has CDR1 MNHEY and CDR2 SVGEGT. The CDR3 here is CASSLLRAGGDTQYF. CDR3 DNA: TGTGCCAGCAGTTTGCTCCGGGCCGGGGGAGATACGCAGTATTTT.

The rearrangement uses TRBV29-1 and TRBJ2-1; D possibly corresponds to TRBD1 (6 bases). This CDR3 comprises 17 residues. The germline V gene encodes CDR1 SQVTM and CDR2 ANQGSEA. V lost 6 bases, J lost 5 bases, and 26 bases lay in between. The DNA of the CDR3 is TGCAGCGTCCGTGGGGCAGGGGTCTTATCCCAGAACAATGAGCAGTTCTTC. Residues: CSVRGAGVLSQNNEQFF.

This clonotype came up a few times. The rearrangement joins TRBV5-6 to TRBJ2-7, with 10 bases fitting TRBD1. J was trimmed by 0 bases and V by 4 bases; bases with no gene match: 7. The CDR3 is 16 residues long. CDR1 and CDR2 (germline): SGHDT, YYEEEE. The CDR3 is CASSGLGQGFSYEQYF. The CDR3 DNA sequence: TGTGCCAGCAGCGGCTTGGGACAGGGGTTCTCCTACGAGCAGTACTTC. Filled out from reference TRBV5-6 and TRBJ2-7, the complete variable domain reads DAGVTQSPTHLIKTRGQQVTLRCSPKSGHDTVSWYQQALGQGPQFIFQYYEEEERQRGNFPDRFSGHQFPNYSSELNVNALLLGDSALYLCASSGLGQGFSYEQYFGPGTRLTVT.

The chain uses TRBV4-3 and TRBJ2-6; the D is unclear. The germline V and J ends were trimmed by 1 base and 3 bases, with 7 bases remaining between them. The CDR3 loop spans 15 amino acids. CDR1 and CDR2 (germline): LGHNA, YSLEER. CDR3 residues: CASSQATNGANVLTF. Written as DNA, the CDR3 is TGCGCCAGCAGCCAAGCAACTAATGGGGCCAACGTCCTGACTTTC.

The chain uses TRBV28 and TRBJ1-2; 8 bases align to TRBD1. With V trimmed by 4 bases and J by 7 bases, 5 bases remained unmatched. CDR1 is MDHEN, CDR2 SYDVKM, per germline. CDR3 length: 13 amino acids. DNA for the CDR3: TGTGCCAGCAGTTCCAGGGGGCGGGTTGGCTACACCTTC. Amino acids: CASSSRGRVGYTF.

V usage is TRBV28 and J usage is TRBJ2-5; TRBD1 matches at 7 bases. This CDR3 has 13 amino acids. Germline lookup yields CDR1 MDHEN and CDR2 SYDVKM. V gave up 8 bases and J gave up 5 bases; unmatched junction bases: 8. Here the CDR3 reads CASFVTGDETQYF. CDR3 nucleotides: TGTGCCAGCTTTGTTACAGGGGATGAGACCCAGTACTTC.